Each of the 27 T cell receptor beta chains below was sequenced from the same sample in a study of T cell repertoires in cytomegalovirus infection. TCRdb processed the reads anew with MiXCR; each CDR3 protein has one entry. The sample has about 360,000 distinct CDR3 sequences; about 32% are singletons. These receptors lack a known antigen. The specimen comprised cultured PBMCs, sampled from culture after CMV antigen stimulation. The receptors were sampled from a human donor in good health (CMV status not recorded). Some clones in this sample may be carry-over from other donors' samples.

The sample holds many counts of this clonotype. This chain uses TRBV12-3 or TRBV12-4 with TRBJ1-1; TRBD1 is a possible D gene (6 bases). The CDR3 loop spans 15 amino acids. Trimming stripped 4 bases from V and 1 base from J, with 13 bases between. CDR3 amino acids: CASSSAGTPNTEAFF. The CDR3 coding sequence is TGTGCCAGCAGTTCGGCCGGGACACCGAACACTGAAGCTTTCTTT.

The chain joins TRBV11-2 to TRBJ2-5; D is tentatively TRBD1 or TRBD2 (5 bases each). The CDR3 runs to 15 residues. Germline-derived CDR1 and CDR2 are SGHAT and FQNNGV. With 5 bases removed from V and 3 bases from J, the gap between germline ends came to 16 bases. The CDR3 sequence: CASSAAGDPEETQYF. The CDR3 DNA follows: TGTGCCAGCAGCGCGGCCGGGGACCCCGAAGAGACCCAGTACTTC.

This clonotype was seen ten or more times. The CDR3 spells CASSPTGYSNQPQHF. The CDR3 coding sequence is TGTGCCAGCAGCCCCACAGGGTATAGCAATCAGCCCCAGCATTTT. This rearrangement joins TRBV7-2 to TRBJ1-5; tentative D call: TRBD1 (6 bases). The CDR3 has 15 residues. Germline CDR1 and CDR2: SGHTA and FQGNSA. Between the trimmed V and J ends, which lost 5 bases and 0 bases, there was a span of 11 bases.

This clonotype occurred a few times. The chain links TRBV15 to TRBJ2-6; 10 bases are a match to TRBD2. J gave up 0 bases and V 1 base, and 3 bases lay outside the gene matches. The germline V gene encodes CDR1 LNHNV and CDR2 YYDKDF (reference sequence). This CDR3 is built from 18 residues. CDR3 region: CATSRVASGSSGANVLTF. The CDR3 region has the DNA TGTGCCACCAGCAGAGTTGCTAGCGGGAGCTCTGGGGCCAACGTCCTGACTTTC.

The V and J genes are TRBV7-2 and TRBJ1-4; D ambiguous. This CDR3 spans 15 amino acids. The V and J ends lost 5 bases and 6 bases respectively, with 16 bases between them. Germline V gene sequence: CDR1 SGHTA, CDR2 FQGNSA. The CDR3 DNA follows: TGTGCCAGCAGCCCCGCCCGCGTGGGTGATGAAAAACTGTTTTTT. It is translated as CASSPARVGDEKLFF. Full variable domain (missing parts from reference TRBV7-2 and TRBJ1-4): GAGVSQSPSNKVTEKGKDVELRCDPISGHTALYWYRQSLGQGLEFLIYFQGNSAPDKSGLPSDRFSAERTGGSVSTLTIQRTQQEDSAVYLCASSPARVGDEKLFFGSGTQLSVL.

The chain employs TRBV19 and TRBJ2-2; D is tentatively TRBD1 or TRBD2 (5 bases each). The CDR3 covers 15 residues. Trimming shortened V by 6 bases and J by 2 bases, and 13 bases separated the two germline ends. Germline V gene sequence: CDR1 LNHDA, CDR2 SQIVND (reference sequence). The CDR3 DNA reads as TGTGCCAGTAGATCGGGACGCCTCAACACCGGGGAGCTGTTTTTT. Protein product: CASRSGRLNTGELFF. The full variable domain, rest sourced from reference TRBV19 and TRBJ2-2, is DGGITQSPKYLFRKEGQNVTLSCEQNLNHDAMYWYRQDPGQGLRLIYYSQIVNDFQKGDIAEGYSVSREKKESFPLTVTSAQKNPTAFYLCASRSGRLNTGELFFGEGSRLTVL.

This clonotype was counted a few times. V and J are TRBV7-6 and TRBJ2-4; D unresolved. CDR1 and CDR2 from the germline V gene are SGHVS and FNYEAQ. Deletions cut 1 base from V and 0 bases from J, with 10 bases between. The length of the CDR3 is 16 residues. The CDR3 loop is CASSLEGTLAKNIQYF. For the CDR3, the DNA is TGTGCCAGCAGCTTAGAGGGCACCCTAGCCAAAAACATTCAGTACTTC.

The table lists this clonotype with a few counts. The chain uses TRBV12-3 or TRBV12-4 and TRBJ2-3; 8 positions agree with TRBD1. The CDR3 has 15 residues. The ends lost 6 bases at V and 4 bases at J; junction bases unmatched: 9. The CDR3 DNA sequence: TGTGCCAGCAGCCTCGGACAGGGAGGTGCAGATACGCAGTATTTT. It codes for CASSLGQGGADTQYF.

The sample holds many counts of this clonotype. V is TRBV7-2 and J is TRBJ1-2; 8 nucleotides match TRBD1. J was trimmed by 2 bases and V by 5 bases; bases with no gene match: 4. Germline V gene sequence: CDR1 SGHTA, CDR2 FQGNSA. This CDR3 has 14 amino acids. The CDR3 loop reads CASSRDRRNYGYTF. CDR3 in DNA: TGTGCCAGCAGCCGGGACAGGAGGAACTATGGCTACACCTTC.

The chain is built from TRBV20-1 and TRBJ2-5; 11 bases map to TRBD2. CDR1 is DFQATT, CDR2 SNEGSKA, per germline (reference sequence). Losses at the gene ends were 0 bases for V and 5 bases for J; bases not matched to a gene: 11. The CDR3 runs 17 residues. CDR3 nucleotide sequence: TGCAGTGCTAGAGATTCACTAGCGGGAGCGGGTTGGGAGACCCAGTACTTC. It specifies CSARDSLAGAGWETQYF.

There are a few counts of this clonotype. The genes are TRBV7-2 and TRBJ1-2; D ambiguous. V shed 5 bases and J shed 7 bases, with 14 bases lying between them. The CDR3 has 13 amino acids. CDR1 and CDR2 from the germline V gene are SGHTA and FQGNSA. The CDR3 DNA reads TGTGCCAGCAGCACCCGTGACCGGAGTGGCTACACCTTC. Amino acids: CASSTRDRSGYTF.

This clonotype showed up just a few times. The V and J genes are TRBV20-1 and TRBJ1-3; 9 bases line up with TRBD1. This CDR3 contains 15 residues. V dropped 4 bases and J dropped 3; count of bases not matched to a gene: 7. Per germline, CDR1 DFQATT and CDR2 SNEGSKA (reference sequence). CDR3 nucleotide sequence: TGCAGTGCTATACAGGGGGCGCTTAGTGGAAACACCATATATTTT. Translated: CSAIQGALSGNTIYF.

In this sample, this clonotype turned up a few times. The chain is built from TRBV7-2 and TRBJ1-2; D might be TRBD1 (6 bases). The CDR3 is 16 amino acids. Germline lookup yields CDR1 SGHTA and CDR2 FQGNSA. Trimming pared 1 base from V and 0 bases from J, leaving 12 bases between. CDR3 in amino acids: CASSLVGGGANYGYTF. DNA for the CDR3: TGTGCCAGCAGCTTAGTAGGGGGGGGGGCTAACTATGGCTACACCTTC.

This clonotype was counted ten times or more. V is TRBV7-2 and J is TRBJ2-3; D remains unclear. The germline V gene encodes CDR1 SGHTA and CDR2 FQGNSA. This CDR3 contains 15 residues. V lost 1 base and J lost 2, with 10 bases in between. The CDR3 coding sequence is TGTGCCAGCAGCTTAGGTGGGCCCTACACAGATACGCAGTATTTT. Translation: CASSLGGPYTDTQYF.

This clonotype showed up just a few times. This chain uses TRBV12-3 or TRBV12-4 with TRBJ1-5; D uncertain. V was pared by 5 bases and J by 6 bases, with 17 bases between. The CDR3 has 15 residues. Here the CDR3 reads CASSPSWGLGQPQHF. In DNA form, the CDR3 reads TGTGCCAGCAGTCCCAGTTGGGGATTAGGTCAGCCCCAGCATTTT.

V and J are TRBV10-1 and TRBJ1-1; no firm D call. CDR3 length: 14 amino acids. Trimming shortened V by 3 bases and J by 1 base, and 9 bases separated the two germline ends. CDR1 is WNHNN, CDR2 SYGVQD, per germline (reference sequence). In DNA form, the CDR3 reads TGCGCCAGCAGTGACGAGGGAGGGAACACTGAAGCTTTCTTT. Translating gives CASSDEGGNTEAFF.

The J gene is TRBJ2-1, the V gene TRBV5-1; D possibly corresponds to TRBD2 (5 bases). The germline CDR1 and CDR2 sequences are SGHRS and YFSETQ. V lost 2 bases to trimming and J lost 7 bases, with 10 bases between them. CDR3 length: 13 residues. CDR3 in amino acids: CASSFTRQNEQFF. CDR3 nucleotides: TGCGCCAGCAGCTTTACTAGGCAAAATGAGCAGTTCTTC. The variable domain in full, completed from reference TRBV5-1 and TRBJ2-1, reads KAGVTQTPRYLIKTRGQQVTLSCSPISGHRSVSWYQQTPGQGLQFLFEYFSETQRNKGNFPGRFSGRQFSNSRSEMNVSTLELGDSALYLCASSFTRQNEQFFGPGTRLTVL.

Only a few counts were recorded for this clonotype. The chain is built from TRBV7-2 and TRBJ2-3, with unresolved D. The CDR3 has 13 residues. Germline CDR1 is SGHTA and CDR2 is FQGNSA. V lost 4 bases and J 5 bases, leaving 10 bases between the germline ends. CDR3 sequence: CASSSDLKDTQYF. CDR3 nucleotides: TGTGCCAGCAGCTCCGACTTGAAAGATACGCAGTATTTT.

There are a few counts of this clonotype. This sequence joins TRBV7-2 and TRBJ2-1, with D unclear. Germline CDR1 and CDR2: SGHTA and FQGNSA. V gave up 2 bases and J gave up 12 bases, with 14 bases separating them. This CDR3 comprises 13 residues. The CDR3 sequence: CASSLSPDDAQFF. In nucleotides, the CDR3 is TGTGCCAGCAGCTTAAGCCCCGACGATGCGCAGTTCTTC.

The chain employs TRBV7-8 and TRBJ1-4; no definite D call. CDR1 and CDR2 from the germline V gene are SGHVS and FQNEAQ. The V end was cut by 1 base, the J end by 8 bases, with 11 bases between. The length of the CDR3 is 14 residues. The CDR3 coding sequence is TGTGCCAGCAGCTTAGGAGTAGCTAGAGAAAAACTGTTTTTT. Amino acid sequence: CASSLGVAREKLFF.

Turning to this clonotype: Given a much more abundant clone one base away, this may be a read error. The chain recombines TRBV7-2 with TRBJ2-5; 10 nucleotides align to TRBD2. Unmatched junction bases numbered 10, after V lost 7 bases and J lost 2 bases. The CDR3 loop spans 16 amino acids. CDR1 is SGHTA, CDR2 FQGNSA, per germline. The CDR3 loop is CASNRPLAGRQETQYF. The CDR3, as DNA: TGTGCCAGCAACCGTCCACTAGCGGGAAGACAAGAGACCCAGTACTTC. The whole variable domain, remainder taken from reference TRBV7-2 and TRBJ2-5, is GAGVSQSPSNKVTEKGKDVELRCDPISGHTALYWYRQSLGQGLEFLIYFQGNSAPDKSGLPSDRFSAERTGGSVSTLTIQRTQQEDSAVYLCASNRPLAGRQETQYFGPGTRLLVL.

The chain couples TRBV28 to TRBJ2-5; 8 bases are a match to TRBD2. CDR3 length equals 15 residues. The germline gives CDR1 MDHEN, CDR2 SYDVKM. V lost 5 bases, J lost 2 bases, and 7 bases stayed unmatched. The CDR3 bases are TGTGCCAGCAGTCTAGCGGGCTCTTTTCAAGAGACCCAGTACTTC. As protein: CASSLAGSFQETQYF.

This clonotype was counted between two and nine times. J is TRBJ2-2 and V is TRBV6-5; the D is unclear. V gave up 5 bases and J gave up 6 bases, with 16 bases separating them. Per germline, CDR1 MNHEY and CDR2 SVGAGI. This CDR3 contains 15 residues. The CDR3 reads CASSRPGPTAGELFF. The CDR3 nucleotides are TGTGCCAGCAGTCGGCCCGGGCCGACGGCCGGGGAGCTGTTTTTT.

This chain uses TRBV7-2 with TRBJ2-1; 13 bases match TRBD2. Germline values: CDR1 SGHTA, CDR2 FQGNSA. The trim removed 3 bases at V and 7 bases at J, leaving 6 bases unmatched. The CDR3 runs 16 residues. CDR3 region: CASSFPGLAGRNEQFF. CDR3 DNA: TGTGCCAGCAGCTTTCCGGGACTAGCGGGACGAAATGAGCAGTTCTTC.

The V gene is TRBV6-1, the J gene TRBJ2-3, with D possibly being TRBD2 (6 bases). This CDR3 spans 14 amino acids. Germline loops: CDR1 MNHNS, CDR2 SASEGT. V lost 2 bases to trimming and J lost 4 bases, with 10 bases between them. CDR3 sequence reads: CASSETGDPDTQYF. The CDR3 nucleotides are TGTGCCAGCAGTGAAACGGGAGATCCAGATACGCAGTATTTT.

This clonotype occurred once. The chain couples TRBV5-1 to TRBJ2-1; D tentatively fits TRBD1 or TRBD2 (5 bases each). This CDR3 spans 11 amino acids. Trimming cost V 6 bases and J 10 bases, with 11 bases left between them. The germline V gene encodes CDR1 SGHRS and CDR2 YFSETQ. CDR3 coding DNA: TGCGCCAGCAAGAGGGGTGGGGAGCAGTTCTTC. It yields the protein CASKRGGEQFF.

This chain joins TRBV10-3 and TRBJ2-1; perhaps D is TRBD1 or TRBD2 (5 bases each). The CDR3 runs 12 residues. Germline CDR1 ENHRY, CDR2 SYGVKD. Trimming took off 4 bases at V and 7 bases at J, with 8 bases between the two ends. The CDR3 DNA is TGTGCCATCAGTGGGGGACCAAATGAGCAGTTCTTC. Amino acid sequence: CAISGGPNEQFF.